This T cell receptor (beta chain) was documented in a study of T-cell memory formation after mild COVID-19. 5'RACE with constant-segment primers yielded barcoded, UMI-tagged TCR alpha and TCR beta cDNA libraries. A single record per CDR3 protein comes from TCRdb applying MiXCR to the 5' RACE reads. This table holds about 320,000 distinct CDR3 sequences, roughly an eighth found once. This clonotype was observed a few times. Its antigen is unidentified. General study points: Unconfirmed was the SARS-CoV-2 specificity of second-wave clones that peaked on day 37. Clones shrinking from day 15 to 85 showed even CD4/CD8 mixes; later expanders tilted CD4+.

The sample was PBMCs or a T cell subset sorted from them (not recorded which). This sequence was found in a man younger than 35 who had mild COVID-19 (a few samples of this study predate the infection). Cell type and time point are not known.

The CDR3 sequence is CASSFLEDTGELFF. The CDR3 nucleotides are TGTGCCAGCAGCTTTTTAGAGGACACCGGGGAGCTGTTTTTT. The rearrangement joins TRBV11-2 to TRBJ2-2; the D is unclear. Germline values: CDR1 SGHAT, CDR2 FQNNGV. V lost 3 bases and J 3 bases, leaving 8 bases between the germline ends. This CDR3 has 14 residues. The variable domain in full, completed from reference TRBV11-2 and TRBJ2-2, reads EAGVAQSPRYKIIEKRQSVAFWCNPISGHATLYWYQQILGQGPKLLIQFQNNGVVDDSQLPKDRFSAERLKGVDSTLKIQPAKLEDSAVYLCASSFLEDTGELFFGEGSRLTVL.